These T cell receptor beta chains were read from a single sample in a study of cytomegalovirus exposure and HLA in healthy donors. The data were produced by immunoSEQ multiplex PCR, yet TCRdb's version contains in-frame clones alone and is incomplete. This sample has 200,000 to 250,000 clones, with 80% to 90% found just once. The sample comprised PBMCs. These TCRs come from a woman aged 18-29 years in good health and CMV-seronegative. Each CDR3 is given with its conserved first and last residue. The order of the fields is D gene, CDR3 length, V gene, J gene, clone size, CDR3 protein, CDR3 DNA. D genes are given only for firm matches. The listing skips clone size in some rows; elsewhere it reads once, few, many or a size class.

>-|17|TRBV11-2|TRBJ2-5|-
CASSLGPSTGIGETQYF
TGTGCCAGCAGCTTAGGACCCTCCACAGGGATCGGGGAGACCCAGTACTTC
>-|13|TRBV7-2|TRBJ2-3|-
CASSFYFADTQYF
TGTGCCAGCAGCTTCTACTTTGCCGATACGCAGTATTTT
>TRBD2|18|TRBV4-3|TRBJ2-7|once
CASSPTSGIPLSSYEQYF
TGCGCCAGCAGCCCGACTAGCGGGATACCTTTGAGCTCCTACGAGCAGTACTTC
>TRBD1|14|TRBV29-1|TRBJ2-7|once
CSVAGTGGTYEQYF
TGCAGCGTTGCCGGGACAGGGGGAACCTACGAGCAGTACTTC
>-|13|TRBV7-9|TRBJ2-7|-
CASSSQARSEQYF
TGTGCCAGCAGCTCCCAAGCCCGCTCCGAGCAGTACTTC
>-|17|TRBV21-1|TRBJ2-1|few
CASSKRVMGQDYNEQFF
TGTGCCAGCAGTAAAAGGGTGATGGGACAGGACTACAATGAGCAGTTCTTC
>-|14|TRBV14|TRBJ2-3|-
CASSRLPLTDTQYF
TGTGCCAGCAGTCGACTACCTCTCACAGATACGCAGTATTTT
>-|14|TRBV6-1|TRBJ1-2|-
CASSSLPGGYGYTF
TGTGCCAGCAGTTCCCTCCCGGGAGGCTATGGCTACACCTTC
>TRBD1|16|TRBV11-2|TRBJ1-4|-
CASTHNRGRRYEKLFF
TGTGCCAGCACTCACAACAGGGGGCGTAGGTACGAAAAACTGTTTTTT
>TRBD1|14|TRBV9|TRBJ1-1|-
CASSVTGAGTEAFF
TGTGCCAGCAGCGTGACAGGGGCGGGCACTGAAGCTTTCTTT
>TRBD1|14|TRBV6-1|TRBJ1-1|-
CASTLRQGVDEAFF
TGTGCCAGCACCCTGAGACAGGGGGTGGATGAAGCTTTCTTT
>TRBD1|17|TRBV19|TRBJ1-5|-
CASDSRRQGVGNQPQHF
TGTGCCAGTGATAGTCGACGACAGGGTGTAGGTAATCAGCCCCAGCATTTT
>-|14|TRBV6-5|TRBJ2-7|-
CASKSPGQIYEQYF
TGTGCCAGCAAGTCCCCGGGACAAATCTACGAGCAGTACTTC
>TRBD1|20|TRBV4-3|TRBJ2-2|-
CASSPNPLIQGGKNTGELFF
TGCGCCAGCAGCCCCAACCCTTTAATACAGGGGGGAAAGAACACCGGGGAGCTGTTTTTT
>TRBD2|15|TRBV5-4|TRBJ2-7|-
CACRTSGGEGYEQYF
TGTGCCTGCAGGACCAGCGGGGGGGAGGGATACGAGCAGTACTTC
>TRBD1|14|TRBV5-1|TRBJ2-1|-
CASRPGTGGNEQFF
TGCGCCAGCAGACCCGGGACAGGGGGCAATGAGCAGTTCTTC
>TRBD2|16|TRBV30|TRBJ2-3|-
CAWSLGLAGVFGTQYF
TGTGCCTGGAGTTTGGGGCTAGCGGGAGTGTTCGGTACGCAGTATTTT
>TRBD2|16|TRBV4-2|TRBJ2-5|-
CASSQGGLAVQETQYF
TGTGCCAGCAGCCAAGGGGGACTAGCGGTCCAAGAGACCCAGTACTTC
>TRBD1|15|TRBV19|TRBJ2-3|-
CASSARDRGTDTQYF
TGTGCCAGTAGTGCCCGGGACAGGGGTACAGATACGCAGTATTTT
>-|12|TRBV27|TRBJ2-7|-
CASSPGGGEQYF
TGTGCCAGCAGTCCTGGGGGAGGCGAGCAGTACTTC
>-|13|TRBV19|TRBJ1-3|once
CASRLGGGNTIYF
TGTGCCAGTAGGCTCGGCGGTGGAAACACCATATATTTT
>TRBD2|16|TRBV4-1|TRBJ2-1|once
CASSQDSLAVYNEQFF
TGCGCCAGCAGCCAAGATAGTCTAGCGGTCTACAATGAGCAGTTCTTC
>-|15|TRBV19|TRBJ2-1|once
CASSIRIASNNEQFF
TGTGCCAGTAGTATAAGAATAGCTTCCAACAATGAGCAGTTCTTC
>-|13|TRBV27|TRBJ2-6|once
CASRQVGANVLTF
TGTGCCAGCCGACAGGTTGGGGCCAACGTCCTGACTTTC
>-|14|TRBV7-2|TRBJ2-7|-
CASSLARESYEQYF
TGTGCCAGCAGCTTAGCACGGGAGTCGTACGAGCAGTACTTC
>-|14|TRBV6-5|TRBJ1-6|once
CASSLFGNNSPLHF
TGTGCCAGCAGTTTATTCGGGAATAATTCACCCCTCCACTTT
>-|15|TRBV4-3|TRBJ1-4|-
CASSHVPGANEKLFF
TGCGCCAGCAGCCATGTCCCGGGAGCTAATGAAAAACTGTTTTTT
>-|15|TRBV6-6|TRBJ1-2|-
CASSPSNRAYYGYTF
TGTGCCAGCAGCCCGTCTAACAGGGCGTACTATGGCTACACCTTC
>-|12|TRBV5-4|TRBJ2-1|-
CASSLVSDEQFF
TGTGCCAGCAGCTTGGTATCCGATGAGCAGTTCTTC
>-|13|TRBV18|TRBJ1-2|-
CASSLGRSGGYTF
TGTGCCAGCTCACTCGGTCGTTCCGGGGGCTACACCTTC
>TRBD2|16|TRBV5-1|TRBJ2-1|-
CASSLEVRGGHGEQFF
TGCGCCAGCAGCTTGGAGGTGCGGGGGGGCCACGGTGAGCAGTTCTTC
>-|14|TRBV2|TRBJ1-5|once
CASSEDVLRQPQHF
TGTGCCAGCAGTGAAGACGTCCTCCGGCAGCCCCAGCATTTT
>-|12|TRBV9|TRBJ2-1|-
CASSPRYNEQFF
TGTGCCAGCAGCCCGCGCTACAATGAGCAGTTCTTC
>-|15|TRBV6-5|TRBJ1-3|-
CASSYDRFSGNTIYF
TGTGCCAGCAGTTACGACAGGTTCTCTGGAAACACCATATATTTT
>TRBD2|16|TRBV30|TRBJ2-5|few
CAWSALLAGVRETQYF
TGTGCCTGGAGTGCCTTACTAGCGGGAGTTCGGGAGACCCAGTACTTC
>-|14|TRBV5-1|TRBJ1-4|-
CASSLGRSNEKLFF
TGCGCCAGCAGCTTGGGCAGGTCTAATGAAAAACTGTTTTTT
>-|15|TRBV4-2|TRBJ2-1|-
CASSHPGITYNEQFF
TGTGCCAGCAGCCACCCCGGGATCACGTACAATGAGCAGTTCTTC
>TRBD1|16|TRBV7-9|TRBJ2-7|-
CASSLMEDRGYYEQYF
TGTGCCAGCAGCCTGATGGAGGACAGGGGGTACTACGAGCAGTACTTC
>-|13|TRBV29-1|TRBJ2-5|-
CSVVRGIQETQYF
TGCAGCGTTGTAAGGGGAATCCAAGAGACCCAGTACTTC
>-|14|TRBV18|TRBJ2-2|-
CASSPAGTRGELFF
TGTGCCAGCTCACCCGCGGGGACCAGAGGGGAGCTGTTTTTT
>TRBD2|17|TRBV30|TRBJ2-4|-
CAWSAPNRDYLKNIQYF
TGTGCCTGGAGTGCCCCGAATAGGGACTACCTCAAAAACATTCAGTACTTC
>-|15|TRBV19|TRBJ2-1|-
CASSTMGPSYNEQFF
TGTGCCAGTAGTACAATGGGGCCTTCCTACAATGAGCAGTTCTTC
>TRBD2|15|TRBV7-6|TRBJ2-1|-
CASSVLAGTYNEQFF
TGTGCCAGCAGCGTACTAGCGGGGACCTACAATGAGCAGTTCTTC
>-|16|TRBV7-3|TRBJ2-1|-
CASSLGGASSYNEQFF
TGTGCCAGCAGCTTAGGAGGGGCAAGCTCCTACAATGAGCAGTTCTTC
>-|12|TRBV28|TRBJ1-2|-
CASTSIGYGYTF
TGTGCCAGCACCTCGATCGGCTATGGCTACACCTTC
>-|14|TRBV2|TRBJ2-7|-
CASSVLAVSYEQYF
TGTGCCAGCAGTGTCCTGGCAGTCTCCTACGAGCAGTACTTC